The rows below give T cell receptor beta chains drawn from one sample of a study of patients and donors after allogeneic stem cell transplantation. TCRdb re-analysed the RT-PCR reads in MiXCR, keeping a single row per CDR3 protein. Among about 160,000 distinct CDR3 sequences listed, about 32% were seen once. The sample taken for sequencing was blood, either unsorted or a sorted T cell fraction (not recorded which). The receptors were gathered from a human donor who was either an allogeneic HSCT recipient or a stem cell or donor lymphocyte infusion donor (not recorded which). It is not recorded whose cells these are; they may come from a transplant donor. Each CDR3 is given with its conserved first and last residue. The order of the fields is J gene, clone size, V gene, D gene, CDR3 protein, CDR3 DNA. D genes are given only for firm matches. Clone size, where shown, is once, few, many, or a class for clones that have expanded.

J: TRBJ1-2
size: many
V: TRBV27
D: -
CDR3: CASSLRQGYGYTF
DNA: TGTGCCAGCAGTTTAAGGCAGGGGTATGGCTACACCTTC

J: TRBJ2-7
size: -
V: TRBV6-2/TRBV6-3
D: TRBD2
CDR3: CASSYRGLAGLEQYF
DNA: TGTGCCAGCAGTTATCGAGGACTAGCGGGACTCGAGCAGTACTTC

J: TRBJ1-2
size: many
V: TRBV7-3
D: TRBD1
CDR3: CASSSGQANYGYTF
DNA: TGTGCCAGCAGCTCAGGACAGGCTAACTATGGCTACACCTTC

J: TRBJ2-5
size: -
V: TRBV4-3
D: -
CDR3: CASSPGQREETQYF
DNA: TGCGCCAGCAGCCCGGGCCAGAGGGAAGAGACCCAGTACTTC

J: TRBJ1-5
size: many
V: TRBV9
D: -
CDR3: CASSVDGRWQPQHF
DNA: TGTGCCAGCAGCGTAGACGGCAGATGGCAGCCCCAGCATTTT

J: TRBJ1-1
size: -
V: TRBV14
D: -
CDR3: CASSPRVGTEAFF
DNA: TGTGCCAGCAGCCCCAGGGTTGGGACTGAAGCTTTCTTT

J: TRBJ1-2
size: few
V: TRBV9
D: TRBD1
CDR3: CASSATPGQANYGYTF
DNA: TGTGCCAGCAGCGCAACTCCGGGACAGGCTAACTATGGCTACACCTTC

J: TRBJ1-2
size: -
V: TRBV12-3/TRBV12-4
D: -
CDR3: CASSFLGSDYGYTF
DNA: TGTGCCAGCAGTTTCCTCGGATCTGACTATGGCTACACCTTC

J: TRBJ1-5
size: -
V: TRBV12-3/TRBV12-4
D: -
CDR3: CASSFQENQPQHF
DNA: TGTGCCAGCAGTTTCCAGGAGAATCAGCCCCAGCATTTT

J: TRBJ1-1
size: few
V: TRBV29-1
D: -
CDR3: CSVRGVLNTEAFF
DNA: TGCAGCGTGAGAGGTGTTTTGAACACTGAAGCTTTCTTT

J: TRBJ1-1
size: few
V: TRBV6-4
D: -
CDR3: CASSKDRNTEAFF
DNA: TGTGCCAGCAGTAAGGACAGGAACACTGAAGCTTTCTTT

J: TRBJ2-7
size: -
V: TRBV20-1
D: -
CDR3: CSASELGPLLEQYF
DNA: TGCAGTGCTAGCGAGCTGGGACCCCTGTTGGAGCAGTACTTC

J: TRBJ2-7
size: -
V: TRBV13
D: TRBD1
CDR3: CASSLGWDSYYEQYF
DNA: TGTGCCAGCAGCTTAGGCTGGGACAGCTACTACGAGCAGTACTTC

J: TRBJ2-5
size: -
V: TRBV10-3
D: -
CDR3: CAISGVQRGETQYF
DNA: TGTGCCATCAGTGGAGTCCAGAGGGGAGAGACCCAGTACTTC

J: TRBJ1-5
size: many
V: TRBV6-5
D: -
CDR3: CASSYSIYQPQHF
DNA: TGTGCCAGCAGTTATTCAATTTATCAGCCCCAGCATTTT

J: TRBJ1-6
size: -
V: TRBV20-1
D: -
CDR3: CSAAKDRDNSPLHF
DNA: TGCAGTGCCGCTAAAGACAGAGATAATTCACCCCTCCACTTT

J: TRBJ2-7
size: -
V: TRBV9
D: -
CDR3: CASSETGGTYEQYF
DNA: TGTGCCAGCAGCGAGACCGGGGGCACCTACGAGCAGTACTTC

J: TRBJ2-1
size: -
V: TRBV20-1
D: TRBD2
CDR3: CSARGSGRGNNEQFF
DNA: TGCAGTGCCCGAGGTAGCGGGAGGGGAAACAATGAGCAGTTCTTC

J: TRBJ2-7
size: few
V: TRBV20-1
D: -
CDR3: CSARVRGPQPYF
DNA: TGCAGTGCTAGAGTCCGGGGGCCACAACCGTACTTC

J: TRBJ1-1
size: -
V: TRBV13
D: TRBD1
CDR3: CASSFRDREGVYMSNTEAFF
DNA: TGTGCCAGCAGCTTCCGGGACAGGGAGGGGGTCTATATGTCGAACACTGAAGCTTTCTTT

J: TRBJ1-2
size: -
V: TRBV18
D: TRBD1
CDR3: CASSPTTGSNYGYTF
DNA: TGTGCCAGCTCACCTACGACAGGGTCAAACTATGGCTACACCTTC

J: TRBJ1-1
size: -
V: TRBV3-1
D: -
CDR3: CASSRTGWTEAFF
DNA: TGTGCCAGCAGCCGAACAGGGTGGACTGAAGCTTTCTTT

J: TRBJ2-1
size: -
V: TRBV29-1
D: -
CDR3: CSVEVTRRYNEQFF
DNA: TGCAGCGTTGAGGTGACTCGCCGATACAATGAGCAGTTCTTC

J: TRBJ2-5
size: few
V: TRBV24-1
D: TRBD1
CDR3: CATSVPGQGYRETQYF
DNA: TGTGCCACCAGTGTTCCGGGACAGGGTTATCGGGAGACCCAGTACTTC

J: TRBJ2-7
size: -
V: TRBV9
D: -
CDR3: CASSVDLSSSYEQYF
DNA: TGTGCCAGCAGCGTCGACTTGAGTTCCTCCTACGAGCAGTACTTC

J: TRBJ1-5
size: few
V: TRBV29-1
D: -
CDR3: CSISAGRGNQPQHF
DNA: TGCAGCATCTCGGCCGGACGGGGCAATCAGCCCCAGCATTTT

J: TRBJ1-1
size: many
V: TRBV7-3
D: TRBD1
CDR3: CASSGTANTEAFF
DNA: TGTGCCAGCAGCGGGACAGCGAACACTGAAGCTTTCTTT

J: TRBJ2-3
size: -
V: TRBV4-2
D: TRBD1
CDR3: CASSQTTGGPTDTQYF
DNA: TGTGCCAGCAGCCAAACGACAGGGGGACCCACAGATACGCAGTATTTT

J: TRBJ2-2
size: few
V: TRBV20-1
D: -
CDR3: CSASGPGTGELFF
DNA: TGCAGTGCTAGTGGACCTGGCACCGGGGAGCTGTTTTTT

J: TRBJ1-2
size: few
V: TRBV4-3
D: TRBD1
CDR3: CASSQETGTGGIYGYTF
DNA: TGCGCCAGCAGCCAGGAGACCGGGACAGGGGGCATCTATGGCTACACCTTC

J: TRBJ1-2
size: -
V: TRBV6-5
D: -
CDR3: CASSYRAQDYGYTF
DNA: TGTGCCAGCAGTTACCGAGCTCAGGATTATGGCTACACCTTC

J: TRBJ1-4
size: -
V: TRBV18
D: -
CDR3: CASSPPRAQGNEKLFF
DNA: TGTGCCAGCTCACCACCTCGGGCGCAGGGTAATGAAAAACTGTTTTTT

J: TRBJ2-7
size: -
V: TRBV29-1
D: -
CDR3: CSGNFPYEQYF
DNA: TGCAGCGGGAACTTCCCCTACGAGCAGTACTTC

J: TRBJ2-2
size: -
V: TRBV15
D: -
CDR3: CATRPPAGELFF
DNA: TGTGCCACCCGGCCCCCGGCCGGGGAGCTGTTTTTT

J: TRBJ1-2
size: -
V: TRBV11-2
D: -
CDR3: CASSLDSPNTF
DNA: TGTGCCAGCAGCCTGGACAGTCCTAACACCTTC

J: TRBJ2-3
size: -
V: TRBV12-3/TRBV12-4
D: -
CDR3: CASSITGFGNTQYF
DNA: TGTGCCAGCAGTATAACAGGATTTGGAAATACGCAGTATTTT

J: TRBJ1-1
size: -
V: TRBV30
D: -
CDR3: CAWSYTGRAFF
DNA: TGTGCCTGGAGTTATACAGGACGGGCTTTCTTT

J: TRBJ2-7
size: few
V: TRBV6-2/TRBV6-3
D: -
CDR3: CASSYLAVSYEQYF
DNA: TGTGCCAGCAGTTACCTGGCGGTTTCCTACGAGCAGTACTTC

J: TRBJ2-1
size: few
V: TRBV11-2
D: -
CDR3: CASSPLARSSYNEQFF
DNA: TGTGCCAGCAGCCCTCTAGCGCGCTCGTCCTACAATGAGCAGTTCTTC

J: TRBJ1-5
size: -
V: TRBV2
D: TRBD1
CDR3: CASSGHRGSNQPQHF
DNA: TGTGCCAGCAGTGGACACAGGGGTAGCAATCAGCCCCAGCATTTT

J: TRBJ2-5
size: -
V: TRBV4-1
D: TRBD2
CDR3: CASSLTSGETQYF
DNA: TGCGCCAGCAGCCTGACTAGCGGGGAGACCCAGTACTTC

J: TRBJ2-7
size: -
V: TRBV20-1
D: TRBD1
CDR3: CSGQQGVNSYEQYF
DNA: TGCAGTGGGCAACAGGGGGTGAACTCCTACGAGCAGTACTTC

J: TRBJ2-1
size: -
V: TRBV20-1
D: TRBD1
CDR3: CSARDPGIAGQGGREQFF
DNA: TGCAGTGCTAGAGATCCTGGGATCGCGGGACAGGGAGGTCGGGAGCAGTTCTTC

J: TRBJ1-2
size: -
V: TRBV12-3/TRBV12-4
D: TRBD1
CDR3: CASSLGDSYAYTF
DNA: TGTGCCAGCAGTTTAGGGGACAGCTATGCCTACACCTTC

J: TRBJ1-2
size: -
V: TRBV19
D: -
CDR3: CASSMEGRGYTF
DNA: TGTGCCAGTAGTATGGAGGGAAGAGGCTACACCTTC

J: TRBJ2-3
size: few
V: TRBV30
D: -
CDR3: CAWTPKSVTQYF
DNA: TGTGCCTGGACCCCGAAGAGCGTAACGCAGTATTTT

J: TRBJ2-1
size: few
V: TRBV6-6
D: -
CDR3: CASSYSLKRVSNEQFF
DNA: TGTGCCAGCAGTTACTCGTTAAAGAGGGTTTCCAATGAGCAGTTCTTC

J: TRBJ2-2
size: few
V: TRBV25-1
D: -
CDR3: CASSEYFARGTGELFF
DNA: TGTGCCAGCAGTGAATATTTCGCCCGAGGCACCGGGGAGCTGTTTTTT

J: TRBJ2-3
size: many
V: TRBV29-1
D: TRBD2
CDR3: CSARTSPSEHTQYF
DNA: TGCAGCGCACGGACTAGCCCATCAGAACATACGCAGTATTTT

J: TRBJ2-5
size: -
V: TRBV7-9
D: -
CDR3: CASRSFSDSRETQYF
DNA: TGTGCCAGCAGATCCTTCTCGGACAGCCGAGAGACCCAGTACTTC

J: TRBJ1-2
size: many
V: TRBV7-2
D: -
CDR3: CASSPHRDSYGYTF
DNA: TGTGCCAGCAGCCCACACAGGGATTCCTATGGCTACACCTTC

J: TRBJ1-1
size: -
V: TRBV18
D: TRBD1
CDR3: CASSPSAGGTEAFF
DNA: TGTGCCAGCTCACCCTCCGCAGGGGGTACTGAAGCTTTCTTT

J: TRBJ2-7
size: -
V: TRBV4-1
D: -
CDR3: CASSQGIAGNEQYF
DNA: TGCGCCAGCAGCCAAGGAATCGCAGGCAACGAGCAGTACTTC

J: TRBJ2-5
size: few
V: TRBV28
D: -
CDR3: CASSFNWQETQYF
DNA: TGTGCCAGCAGTTTTAATTGGCAAGAGACCCAGTACTTC

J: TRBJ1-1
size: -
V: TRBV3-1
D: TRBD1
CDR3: CASSHLQGGTEAFF
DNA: TGTGCCAGCAGCCATTTACAGGGGGGCACTGAAGCTTTCTTT

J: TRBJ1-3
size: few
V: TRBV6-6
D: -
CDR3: CAIRWGVTGNTIYF
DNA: TGTGCCATCCGTTGGGGGGTAACTGGAAACACCATATATTTT

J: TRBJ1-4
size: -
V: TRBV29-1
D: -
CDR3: CSARDPNEKLFF
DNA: TGCAGCGCCCGGGACCCTAATGAAAAACTGTTTTTT

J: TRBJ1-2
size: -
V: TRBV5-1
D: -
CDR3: CASSLGQASLYGYTF
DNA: TGCGCCAGCAGCTTGGGGCAGGCCTCCCTCTATGGCTACACCTTC

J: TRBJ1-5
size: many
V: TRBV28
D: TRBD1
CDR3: CASLGDRASGQPQHF
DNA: TGTGCCAGCCTAGGGGACAGGGCCTCAGGTCAGCCCCAGCATTTT

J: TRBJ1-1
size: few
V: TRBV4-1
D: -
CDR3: CASSLPGVNTEAFF
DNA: TGCGCCAGCAGCCTTCCAGGGGTGAACACTGAAGCTTTCTTT